The 21 T cell receptor beta chains below come from one sample, sequenced in a study of T cell responses to AZD1222 COVID-19 vaccine. Only in-frame clones appear in the TCRdb table, and some are missing; sequencing was by immunoSEQ multiplex PCR. The sample has about 130,000 clones, approximately 93% seen once; the top ten hold 0.75% to 0.95%. Source: peripheral blood, taken on day 0 of AZD1222 vaccination. Receptor source: an adult in good health.

This clone was counted once. This chain links TRBV5-6 with TRBJ2-5, with TRBD2 matching over 12 bases. Germline V gene lookup returns CDR1 SGHDT and CDR2 YYEEEE. The V gene end was trimmed by 4 bases and the J gene end by 5 bases; junction bases not matched to a gene: 12. The CDR3 has 17 residues. In DNA form, the CDR3 reads TGTGCCAGCAGCCGTTACCGACTAGCGGGGGCCGGGGAGACCCAGTACTTC. Amino acids: CASSRYRLAGAGETQYF.

This clone has only one observation. The chain joins TRBV15 to TRBJ1-1, with D uncertain. Trimming shortened V by 0 bases and J by 1 base, and 9 bases separated the two germline ends. Germline V gene sequence: CDR1 LNHNV, CDR2 YYDKDF (reference sequence). The CDR3 extends over 15 amino acids. The CDR3 DNA is TGTGCCACCAGCAGAGATCTTAACAAGAACACTGAAGCTTTCTTT. Its translation: CATSRDLNKNTEAFF.

The V gene is TRBV7-9, the J gene TRBJ2-7, with 8 bases lining up with TRBD2. The CDR3 covers 16 residues. Germline lookup yields CDR1 SEHNR and CDR2 FQNEAQ (reference sequence). V was pared by 5 bases and J by 0 bases, with 9 bases of the junction left unmatched. CDR3 bases: TGTGCCAGCAGCCCTGTGGAGCGGGGGAGCTCCTACGAGCAGTACTTC. Encoded protein: CASSPVERGSSYEQYF.

The rearrangement joins TRBV7-2 to TRBJ2-3; 15 bases are a match to TRBD2. CDR1 is SGHTA and CDR2 is FQGNSA in the germline V gene. The CDR3 loop spans 16 amino acids. Trimming cost V 4 bases and J 7 bases; bases outside gene matches: 6. CDR3: CASSSGTSGGLHTQYF. CDR3 DNA: TGTGCCAGCAGCTCCGGGACTAGCGGGGGGCTGCATACGCAGTATTTT.

In DNA, the CDR3 is TGTGCCAGCAGCTCGGCTTCGCGGGGGGGCGCAGAGACCCAGTACTTC. Its translation is CASSSASRGGAETQYF. The chain recombines TRBV7-6 with TRBJ2-5; 9 bases are a match to TRBD2. With 4 bases clipped from V and 4 bases from J, the junction kept 10 bases outside the gene matches. Germline lookup yields CDR1 SGHVS and CDR2 FNYEAQ. The CDR3 extends over 16 amino acids.

The chain recombines TRBV6-5 with TRBJ1-4; unclear D gene. Germline loops: CDR1 MNHEY, CDR2 SVGAGI. The CDR3 length is 16 residues. Trimming shortened V by 3 bases and J by 7 bases, and 18 bases separated the two germline ends. CDR3 bases: TGTGCCAGCAGTTATCTTTCTGGGTCATCCCCTGAAAAACTGTTTTTT. Encoded protein: CASSYLSGSSPEKLFF.

V and J are TRBV18 and TRBJ1-3, with TRBD1 matching 9 bases. Germline loops: CDR1 KGHSH, CDR2 LQKENI. The CDR3 is made up of 16 amino acids. The V segment lost 3 bases and the J segment 3 bases; nucleotides outside the gene matches: 6. The CDR3 nucleotides read TGTGCCAGCTCACCCCAGACAGGGGGGAATGGAAACACCATATATTTT. The encoded protein is CASSPQTGGNGNTIYF.

The V and J genes are TRBV4-1 and TRBJ1-4; 9 nucleotides match TRBD1. The CDR3 totals 17 residues. Trimming removed 0 bases from V and 4 bases from J; junction bases left unmatched: 6. Germline CDR1 reads MGHRA; CDR2 reads YSYEKL. CDR3 residues: CASSQDWTGALNEKLFF. In nucleotides, the CDR3 is TGCGCCAGCAGCCAAGATTGGACAGGGGCTCTTAATGAAAAACTGTTTTTT.

The chain joins TRBV19 to TRBJ1-5; D is ambiguous. The V gene lost 3 bases and the J gene lost 0 bases, with 9 bases spanning the gap. The CDR3 extends over 15 amino acids. Germline lookup yields CDR1 LNHDA and CDR2 SQIVND (reference sequence). DNA of the CDR3: TGTGCCAGTAGTATGGATGCCGTTAGCAATCAGCCCCAGCATTTT. Protein product: CASSMDAVSNQPQHF.

The rearrangement joins TRBV18 to TRBJ2-1; D unclear. The V and J ends lost 3 bases and 4 bases respectively, with 16 bases between them. The length of the CDR3 is 16 residues. The germline CDR1 and CDR2 sequences are KGHSH and LQKENI. CDR3 sequence reads: CASSPSPLTGYNEQFF. DNA of the CDR3: TGTGCCAGCTCACCTTCTCCATTAACTGGATACAATGAGCAGTTCTTC.

This clone has just one count. The gene calls are TRBV30 and TRBJ1-1; D is perhaps TRBD1 (5 bases). V was shortened by 0 bases and J by 9 bases, with 14 bases between the two germline ends. The CDR3 length is 13 residues. In germline, CDR1 is GTSNPN, CDR2 SVGIG (reference sequence). The chain's CDR3 is CAWSVSSGTKAFF. The CDR3 DNA is TGTGCCTGGAGTGTATCGTCCGGGACGAAAGCTTTCTTT.

This chain links TRBV18 with TRBJ1-5, with 11 bases that match TRBD1. V lost 1 base and J lost 8; bases outside the gene matches: 4. Germline V gives CDR1 KGHSH, CDR2 LQKENI. The CDR3 runs 15 residues. In DNA, the CDR3 is TGTGCCAGCTCACCACGGCGGGACAGGGGGGAGCCCCAGCATTTT. Translating gives CASSPRRDRGEPQHF.

This chain connects TRBV6-1 to TRBJ1-5; no reliable D call. Looked up from germline, CDR1 is MNHNS and CDR2 is SASEGT. The length of the CDR3 is 12 residues. Trimming shortened V by 2 bases and J by 5 bases, and 4 bases separated the two germline ends. The CDR3 reads CASSEWDQPQHF. Written as DNA, the CDR3 is TGTGCCAGCAGTGAATGGGATCAGCCCCAGCATTTT.

The J gene is TRBJ1-4, the V gene TRBV27; D is possibly TRBD1 (5 bases). Germline loops: CDR1 MNHEY, CDR2 SMNVEV (reference sequence). V dropped 3 bases and J dropped 1 base, with 9 bases sitting between them. CDR3 size: 15 residues. CDR3 residues: CASSLGGGTNEKLFF. For the CDR3, the DNA is TGTGCCAGCAGTTTGGGGGGGGGAACTAATGAAAAACTGTTTTTT.

The chain employs TRBV30 and TRBJ2-7; D is unresolved. Germline V gives CDR1 GTSNPN, CDR2 SVGIG (reference sequence). There are 11 residues in the CDR3. Deletions cut 4 bases from V and 0 bases from J, with 4 bases between. The CDR3 spells CAWKGSYEQYF. The CDR3 DNA reads as TGTGCCTGGAAGGGCTCCTACGAGCAGTACTTC.

This chain uses TRBV7-6 with TRBJ1-2; no clear D gene. CDR3 length: 13 residues. Germline values: CDR1 SGHVS, CDR2 FNYEAQ. V shed 1 base and J shed 4 bases, with 7 bases lying between them. The DNA of the CDR3 is TGTGCCAGCAGCTTAGGACCGACCTATGGCTACACCTTC. As protein: CASSLGPTYGYTF.

The chain recombines TRBV18 with TRBJ1-3; D call uncertain. The V gene's germline CDR1 is KGHSH and CDR2 LQKENI. The CDR3 contains 12 residues. The V and J ends lost 2 bases and 6 bases respectively, with 5 bases between them. Written as DNA, the CDR3 is TGTGCCAGCTCACCAGACCTAAACACCATATATTTT. As protein: CASSPDLNTIYF.

This sequence joins TRBV29-1 and TRBJ1-1; a possible D gene is TRBD1 (5 bases). Per the germline V gene, CDR1 is SQVTM and CDR2 is ANQGSEA. The CDR3 has 12 amino acids. With 4 bases removed from V and 5 bases from J, the gap between germline ends came to 11 bases. The CDR3 coding sequence is TGCAGCGTTGCAAGGGGTTGGACTGAAGCTTTCTTT. Amino acid sequence: CSVARGWTEAFF.

This chain uses TRBV12-5 with TRBJ1-5; 7 bases are a match to TRBD1. From germline, CDR1 is LGHNT and CDR2 FRNRAP. The V segment lost 6 bases and the J segment 3 bases; nucleotides outside the gene matches: 5. The length of the CDR3 is 14 residues. CDR3 amino acids: CASGQGGNNQPQHF. CDR3 coding DNA: TGTGCTAGTGGCCAGGGGGGCAACAATCAGCCCCAGCATTTT.

This clone was recorded a few times. The V and J genes are TRBV5-1 and TRBJ1-1; D is possibly TRBD1 (6 bases). This CDR3 contains 15 residues. Looked up from germline, CDR1 is SGHRS and CDR2 is YFSETQ. The germline V and J ends were trimmed by 0 bases and 1 base, with 10 bases remaining between them. This CDR3 is CASSLEQGGNTEAFF. The CDR3 DNA reads TGCGCCAGCAGCTTGGAACAGGGAGGGAACACTGAAGCTTTCTTT. The whole variable domain, filled in from reference TRBV5-1 and TRBJ1-1, reads KAGVTQTPRYLIKTRGQQVTLSCSPISGHRSVSWYQQTPGQGLQFLFEYFSETQRNKGNFPGRFSGRQFSNSRSEMNVSTLELGDSALYLCASSLEQGGNTEAFFGQGTRLTVV.

The CDR3 DNA is TGTGCCAGCAGCAGGGACCACTCCTACGAGCAGTACTTC. Its protein product is CASSRDHSYEQYF. This chain connects TRBV7-2 to TRBJ2-7, with D tentatively TRBD1 or TRBD2 (5 bases each). The CDR3 length is 13 residues. Trimming took 5 bases from V and 0 from J, leaving 8 bases between them. Germline CDR1 is SGHTA and CDR2 is FQGNSA.